The entry below describes one T cell receptor (beta chain). Its antigen is undetermined. This specimen comes from a study of glioma-infiltrating T cells after dendritic cell vaccination. In the study overall: Dendritic cell vaccine was injected intradermally three times, biweekly. Regarding the study as a whole: Higher TCR clonality did not directly relate to longer survival.

Here immunoSEQ multiplex PCR was the method, and the copy in TCRdb shows in-frame clones only, minus some. Of roughly 80,000 clones detected, 80% to 90% appear once; the ten largest clones hold around 2.4%. The length of the CDR3 is 16 residues. Trimming removed 0 bases at V and 1 base at J, with 10 bases between. The germline V gene encodes CDR1 LNHDA and CDR2 SQIVND (reference sequence). Sample time point: after dendritic cell vaccination, including at tumor progression/relapse. Fresh-frozen tumor tissue and more than two years of survival data were available for all. No glioblastoma patient carried an isocitrate dehydrogenase mutation.

The clonotype originates from a human donor with glioblastoma. Sequencing used blood, obtained after dendritic cell vaccination. The chain joins TRBV19 to TRBJ2-1; perhaps TRBD2 as D (5 bases). CDR3 region: CASSIEGGRSYNEQFF. In DNA, the CDR3 is TGTGCCAGTAGTATAGAGGGTGGGAGATCCTACAATGAGCAGTTCTTC.